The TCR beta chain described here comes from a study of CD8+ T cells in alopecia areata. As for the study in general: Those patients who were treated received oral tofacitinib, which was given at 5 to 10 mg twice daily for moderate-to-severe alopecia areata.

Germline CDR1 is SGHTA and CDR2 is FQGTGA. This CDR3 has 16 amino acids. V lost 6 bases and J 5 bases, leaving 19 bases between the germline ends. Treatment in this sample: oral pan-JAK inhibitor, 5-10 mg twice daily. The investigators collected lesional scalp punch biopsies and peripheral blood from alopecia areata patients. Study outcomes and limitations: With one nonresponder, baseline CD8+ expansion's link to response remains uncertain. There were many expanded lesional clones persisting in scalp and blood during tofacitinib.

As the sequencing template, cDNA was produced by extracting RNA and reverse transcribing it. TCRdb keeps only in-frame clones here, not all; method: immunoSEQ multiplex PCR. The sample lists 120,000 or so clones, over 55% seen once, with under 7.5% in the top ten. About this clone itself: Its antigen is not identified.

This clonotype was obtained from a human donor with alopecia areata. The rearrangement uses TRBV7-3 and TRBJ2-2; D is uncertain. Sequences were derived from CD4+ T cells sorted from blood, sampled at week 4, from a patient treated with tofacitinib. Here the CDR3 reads CASSPTNPLGTGELFF. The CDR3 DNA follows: TGTGCCAGCAGTCCGACGAATCCCCTAGGGACCGGGGAGCTGTTTTTT.